The rows below give T cell receptor beta chains drawn from one sample of a study of T cells in Graves' hyperthyroidism and ophthalmopathy. TCRdb reanalysed the multiplex PCR reads using MiXCR and keeps one entry per CDR3 protein. The sample holds around 660,000 distinct CDR3 sequences, nearly 45% seen once. Source material: peripheral blood or thyroid tissue (not recorded which). These receptors originate from an adult man with Graves' disease, either hyperthyroidism or ophthalmopathy (not recorded which). Both conserved end residues are part of each CDR3. D genes are given only for firm matches. A clone size is listed for some rows: how often the clone was seen (once, few, many), or a class if it is expanded.

>.|TRBJ1-1|17|TRBV13|few
CASSSALGGQMNTEAFF
TGTGCCAGCAGCTCGGCCCTGGGGGGGCAGATGAACACTGAAGCTTTCTTT
>TRBD1|TRBJ1-2|15|TRBV7-9|.
CASSLRDRDIYGYTF
TGTGCCAGCAGCTTACGGGACAGGGACATCTATGGCTACACCTTC
>TRBD1|TRBJ1-4|16|TRBV7-9|medium-sized
CASSLAHGTADEKLFF
TGTGCCAGCAGCTTAGCGCACGGGACAGCGGATGAAAAACTGTTTTTT
>.|TRBJ1-4|15|TRBV15|.
CATSRDLGPGEKLFF
TGCGCCACCAGCAGAGATCTGGGACCCGGTGAAAAACTGTTTTTT
>TRBD1|TRBJ2-5|18|TRBV7-9|few
CASSLDVTGTGSQETQYF
TGTGCCAGCAGCTTAGACGTTACCGGGACAGGGAGTCAAGAGACCCAGTACTTC
>TRBD1|TRBJ1-5|15|TRBV19|few
CARRDRLYSNQPQHF
TGTGCCAGACGGGACAGACTTTATAGCAATCAGCCCCAGCATTTT
>.|TRBJ1-2|13|TRBV20-1|once
CSAWSGRGNGYTF
TGCAGTGCTTGGTCGGGGAGAGGGAATGGCTACACCTTC
>.|TRBJ1-2|14|TRBV6-5|many
CASSYSPSSYGYTF
TGTGCCAGCAGTTACTCCCCCTCAAGCTATGGCTACACCTTC
>.|TRBJ1-1|13|TRBV29-1|.
CSDVEGWYTEAFF
TGCAGCGACGTGGAGGGATGGTACACTGAAGCTTTCTTT
>TRBD1|TRBJ1-2|18|TRBV15|.
CATSREKQGARSNYGYTF
TGTGCCACCAGCAGAGAAAAACAGGGGGCAAGGTCGAACTATGGCTACACCTTC
>.|TRBJ1-2|11|TRBV14|.
CASSPRHGYTF
TGTGCTAGCTCCCCCAGGCACGGCTACACCTTC
>TRBD2|TRBJ2-5|17|TRBV10-2|once
CASTPRGAGGPEETQYF
TGCGCCAGCACCCCCCGAGGGGCGGGGGGGCCTGAAGAGACCCAGTACTTC
>TRBD2|TRBJ2-5|15|TRBV7-9|.
CASRIGTSGMETQYF
TGTGCCAGCAGAATCGGGACTAGCGGCATGGAGACCCAGTACTTC
>TRBD1|TRBJ1-5|14|TRBV20-1|many
CSAGDRGSNQPQHF
TGCAGTGCTGGCGACAGGGGAAGCAATCAGCCCCAGCATTTT
>.|TRBJ1-3|14|TRBV20-1|.
CSAIGAVAGNTTYF
TGCAGTGCTATAGGGGCAGTAGCTGGAAACACCACATATTTT
>.|TRBJ2-5|14|TRBV6-5|.
CASSYRTPEETQYF
TGTGCCAGCAGTTACCGGACGCCAGAGGAGACCCAGTACTTC
>.|TRBJ1-6|13|TRBV7-9|many
CASSRENNSPLHF
TGTGCCAGCAGTAGAGAAAATAATTCACCCCTCCACTTT
>.|TRBJ2-5|14|TRBV20-1|.
CSARFRRTEETQYF
TGCAGTGCTAGATTTAGGAGGACTGAAGAGACCCAGTACTTC
>.|TRBJ2-5|14|TRBV7-9|once
CASSQTGSQETQYF
TGTGCCAGCAGCCAGACAGGAAGCCAAGAGACCCAGTACTTC
>.|TRBJ1-6|14|TRBV24-1|.
CATSDGWSNSPLHF
TGTGCCACCAGTGATGGATGGTCTAATTCACCCCTCCACTTT
>.|TRBJ1-4|16|TRBV9|many
CASSVGYPSTEEKLFF
TGTGCCAGCAGCGTAGGCTACCCCTCCACGGAGGAAAAACTGTTTTTT
>TRBD1|TRBJ1-5|14|TRBV12-3/TRBV12-4|few
CASSLQGNNQPQHF
TGTGCCAGCAGCTTACAGGGGAACAATCAGCCCCAGCATTTT
>.|TRBJ1-6|14|TRBV10-2|many
CASRTAGKNSPLHF
TGCGCCAGCAGAACGGCAGGGAAAAATTCACCCCTCCACTTT
>.|TRBJ1-1|12|TRBV29-1|many
CSGGRLNTEAFF
TGCAGCGGAGGGCGGTTGAACACTGAAGCTTTCTTT
>TRBD2|TRBJ2-5|15|TRBV7-2|many
CASSRGLAGVETQYF
TGTGCCAGCAGTCGGGGACTAGCGGGAGTGGAGACCCAGTACTTC
>.|TRBJ1-1|14|TRBV10-3|many
CAISESDRNTEAFF
TGTGCCATCAGTGAGTCTGACAGAAACACTGAAGCTTTCTTT
>.|TRBJ1-1|15|TRBV29-1|.
CSVEPRKSLNTEAFF
TGCAGCGTTGAACCACGGAAGTCTCTGAACACTGAAGCTTTCTTT
>TRBD1|TRBJ1-5|17|TRBV7-2|.
CASSLEGVQGMGTDQHF
TGTGCCAGCAGCTTAGAAGGCGTTCAGGGGATGGGGACAGACCAGCATTTT
>.|TRBJ1-4|16|TRBV7-2|.
CASSLGQNPTNEKLFF
TGTGCCAGCAGCTTAGGACAGAACCCAACTAATGAAAAACTGTTTTTT
>.|TRBJ1-5|14|TRBV29-1|many
CSVVTGISNQPQHF
TGCAGCGTTGTAACCGGGATCAGCAATCAGCCCCAGCATTTT
>.|TRBJ1-4|15|TRBV25-1|many
CASSEIEGTNEKLFF
TGTGCCAGCAGTGAAATAGAAGGAACTAATGAAAAACTGTTTTTT
>.|TRBJ2-2|15|TRBV20-1|.
CSARIQAANTGELFF
TGCAGTGCTAGAATCCAGGCCGCGAACACCGGGGAGCTGTTTTTT
>TRBD1|TRBJ1-6|14|TRBV2|few
CASSGDSFNSPLHF
TGTGCCAGCAGTGGGGACAGTTTTAATTCACCCCTCCACTTT
>.|TRBJ2-5|16|TRBV15|many
CATSRIRESGGETQYF
TGTGCCACCAGCAGAATTAGGGAAAGCGGAGGGGAGACCCAGTACTTC
>TRBD2|TRBJ2-5|16|TRBV5-4|few
CASSQDPGRLQETQYF
TGTGCCAGCAGCCAAGACCCCGGGAGGTTACAAGAGACCCAGTACTTC
>TRBD1|TRBJ1-1|13|TRBV10-3|many
CAISRDRDTEAFF
TGTGCCATCAGCCGGGACAGGGACACTGAAGCTTTCTTT
>TRBD1|TRBJ1-3|16|TRBV2|many
CASIGGTGSYGNTIYF
TGTGCCAGCATTGGGGGGACAGGATCTTATGGAAACACCATATATTTT
>TRBD1|TRBJ1-1|15|TRBV25-1|many
CASSANRGRNTEAFF
TGTGCCAGCAGTGCAAACAGGGGTAGGAACACTGAAGCTTTCTTT
>.|TRBJ2-7|14|TRBV2|.
CASSEYMGGGEQYF
TGTGCCAGCAGTGAATACATGGGGGGTGGCGAGCAGTACTTC
>TRBD1|TRBJ1-6|14|TRBV7-8|.
CASSLRGSGWPLHF
TGTGCCAGCAGCCTCAGGGGGAGCGGTTGGCCCCTCCACTTT
>TRBD1|TRBJ1-5|17|TRBV19|.
CASSPRSGTGRNQPQHF
TGTGCCAGTAGTCCAAGATCCGGGACAGGGAGGAATCAGCCCCAGCATTTT
>.|TRBJ2-5|14|TRBV7-7|.
CASSPQIGEETQYF
TGTGCTAGCAGCCCCCAGATTGGAGAGGAGACCCAGTACTTC
>TRBD1|TRBJ1-4|14|TRBV20-1|.
CSARAGQGNEKLFF
TGCAGTGCTAGAGCGGGACAGGGAAACGAAAAACTGTTTTTT